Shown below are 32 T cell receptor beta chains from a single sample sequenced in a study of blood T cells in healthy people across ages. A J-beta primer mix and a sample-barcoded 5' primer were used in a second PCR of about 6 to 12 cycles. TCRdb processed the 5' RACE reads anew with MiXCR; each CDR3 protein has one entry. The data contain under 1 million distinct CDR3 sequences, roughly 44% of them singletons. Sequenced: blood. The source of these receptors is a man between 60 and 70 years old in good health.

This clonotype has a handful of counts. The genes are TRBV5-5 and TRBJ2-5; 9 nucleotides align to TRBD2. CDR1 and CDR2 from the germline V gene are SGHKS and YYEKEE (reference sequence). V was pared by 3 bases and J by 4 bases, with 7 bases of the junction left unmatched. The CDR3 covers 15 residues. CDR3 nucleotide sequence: TGTGCCAGCAGCTCCTGGACTAGCGAGGGAGAGACCCAGTACTTC. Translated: CASSSWTSEGETQYF.

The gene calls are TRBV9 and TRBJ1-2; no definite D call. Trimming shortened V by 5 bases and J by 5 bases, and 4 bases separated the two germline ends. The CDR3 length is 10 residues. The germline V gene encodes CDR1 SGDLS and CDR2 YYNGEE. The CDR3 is CASRGYGYTF. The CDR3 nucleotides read TGTGCCAGCAGGGGATATGGCTACACCTTC.

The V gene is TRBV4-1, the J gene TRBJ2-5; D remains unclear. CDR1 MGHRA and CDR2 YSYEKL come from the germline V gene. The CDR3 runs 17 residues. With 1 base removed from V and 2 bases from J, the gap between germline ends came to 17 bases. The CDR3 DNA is TGCGCCAGCAGCCAAGTTGGGGTGGTTGGGGAACAAGAGACCCAGTACTTC. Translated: CASSQVGVVGEQETQYF.

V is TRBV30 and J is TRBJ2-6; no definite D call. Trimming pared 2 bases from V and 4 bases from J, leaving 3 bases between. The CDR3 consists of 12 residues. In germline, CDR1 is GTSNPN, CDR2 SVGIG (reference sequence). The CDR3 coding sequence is TGTGCCTGGAGTTCGGGGGCCAACGTCCTGACTTTC. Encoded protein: CAWSSGANVLTF.

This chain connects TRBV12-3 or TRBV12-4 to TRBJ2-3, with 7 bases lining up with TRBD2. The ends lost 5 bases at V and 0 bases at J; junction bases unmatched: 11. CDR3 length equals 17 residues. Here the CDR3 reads CASSRLLPGLSTDTQYF. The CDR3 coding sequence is TGTGCCAGCAGTAGACTCCTTCCGGGACTAAGCACAGATACGCAGTATTTT.

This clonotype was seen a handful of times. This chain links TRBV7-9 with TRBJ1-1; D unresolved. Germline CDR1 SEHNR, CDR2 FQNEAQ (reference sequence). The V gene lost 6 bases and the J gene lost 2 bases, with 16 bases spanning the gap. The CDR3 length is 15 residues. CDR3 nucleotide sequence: TGTGCCAGCAGGTCCCAGACGTCCGGAAACACTGAAGCTTTCTTT. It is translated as CASRSQTSGNTEAFF. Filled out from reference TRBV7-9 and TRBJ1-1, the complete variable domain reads DTGVSQNPRHKITKRGQNVTFRCDPISEHNRLYWYRQTLGQGPEFLTYFQNEAQLEKSRLLSDRFSAERPKGSFSTLEIQRTEQGDSAMYLCASRSQTSGNTEAFFGQGTRLTVV.

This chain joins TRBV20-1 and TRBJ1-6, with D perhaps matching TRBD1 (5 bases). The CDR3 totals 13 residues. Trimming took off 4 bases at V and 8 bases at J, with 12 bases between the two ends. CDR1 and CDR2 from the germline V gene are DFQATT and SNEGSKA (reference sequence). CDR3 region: CSATGTEDSPLHF. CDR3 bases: TGCAGTGCTACCGGGACGGAAGATTCACCCCTCCACTTT.

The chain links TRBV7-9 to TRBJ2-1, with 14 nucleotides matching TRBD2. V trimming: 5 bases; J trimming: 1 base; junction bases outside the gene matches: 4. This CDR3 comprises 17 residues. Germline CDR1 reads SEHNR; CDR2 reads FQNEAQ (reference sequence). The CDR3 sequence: CASSLGLAGVSYNEQFF. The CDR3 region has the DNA TGTGCCAGCAGCCTGGGACTAGCGGGGGTGTCCTACAATGAGCAGTTCTTC.

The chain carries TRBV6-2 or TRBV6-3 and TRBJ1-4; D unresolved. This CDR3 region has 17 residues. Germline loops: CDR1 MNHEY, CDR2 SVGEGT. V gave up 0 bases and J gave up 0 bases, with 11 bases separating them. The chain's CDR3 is CASSYSGVGATNEKLFF. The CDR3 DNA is TGTGCCAGCAGTTACTCGGGAGTTGGAGCAACTAATGAAAAACTGTTTTTT.

This chain's CDR3 is CASSQDPGTAPYNEQFF. CDR3 sequence (DNA): TGCGCCAGCAGCCAAGATCCCGGGACTGCCCCCTACAATGAGCAGTTCTTC. This chain joins TRBV4-3 and TRBJ2-1; D is possibly TRBD2 (6 bases). The V and J ends lost 0 bases and 2 bases respectively, with 14 bases between them. The germline V gene encodes CDR1 LGHNA and CDR2 YSLEER. The CDR3 runs 17 residues.

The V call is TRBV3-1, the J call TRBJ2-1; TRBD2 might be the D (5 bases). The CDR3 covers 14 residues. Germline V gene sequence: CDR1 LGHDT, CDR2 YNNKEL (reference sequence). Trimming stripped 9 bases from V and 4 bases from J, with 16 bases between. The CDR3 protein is CARLPGVLYNEQFF. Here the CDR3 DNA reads TGTGCCAGACTACCCGGGGTTTTATACAATGAGCAGTTCTTC.

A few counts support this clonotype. In nucleotides, the CDR3 is TGTGCCAGCACTCTGGACAGGGGGCACGAGCAGTACTTC. It translates to CASTLDRGHEQYF. V gene TRBV12-3 or TRBV12-4 combines with J gene TRBJ2-7; TRBD1 aligns across 11 bases. This CDR3 spans 13 amino acids. J gave up 5 bases and V 7 bases, and 4 bases lay outside the gene matches.

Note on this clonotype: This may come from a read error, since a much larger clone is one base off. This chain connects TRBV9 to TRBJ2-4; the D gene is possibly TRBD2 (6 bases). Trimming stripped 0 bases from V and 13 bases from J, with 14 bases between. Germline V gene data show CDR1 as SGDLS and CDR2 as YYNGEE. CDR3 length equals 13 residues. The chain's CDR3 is CASSVVEGNQQYF. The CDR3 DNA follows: TGTGCCAGCAGCGTAGTGGAGGGAAACCAGCAGTACTTC. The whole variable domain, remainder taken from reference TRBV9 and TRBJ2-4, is DSGVTQTPKHLITATGQRVTLRCSPRSGDLSVYWYQQSLDQGLQFLIQYYNGEERAKGNILERFSAQQFPDLHSELNLSSLELGDSALYFCASSVVEGNQQYFGAGTRLSVL.

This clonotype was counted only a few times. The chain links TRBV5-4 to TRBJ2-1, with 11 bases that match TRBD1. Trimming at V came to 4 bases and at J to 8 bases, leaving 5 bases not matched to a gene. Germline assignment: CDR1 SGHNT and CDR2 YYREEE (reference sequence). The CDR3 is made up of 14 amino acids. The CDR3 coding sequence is TGTGCCAGCAGCCCCCGGGACAGGGGGTATGAGCAGTTCTTC. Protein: CASSPRDRGYEQFF.

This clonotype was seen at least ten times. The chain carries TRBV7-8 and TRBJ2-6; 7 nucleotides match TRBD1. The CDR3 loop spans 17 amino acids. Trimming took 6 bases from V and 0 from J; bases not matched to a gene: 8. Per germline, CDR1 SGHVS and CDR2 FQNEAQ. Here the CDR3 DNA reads TGTGCCAGCAGGGTGGACAGGCGATACTCTGGGGCCAACGTCCTGACTTTC. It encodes CASRVDRRYSGANVLTF.

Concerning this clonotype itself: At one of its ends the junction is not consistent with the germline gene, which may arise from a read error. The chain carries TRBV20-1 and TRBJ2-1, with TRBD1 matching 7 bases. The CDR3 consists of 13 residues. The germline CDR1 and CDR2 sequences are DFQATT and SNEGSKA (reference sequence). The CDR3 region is CSAGDRDYNEQFF. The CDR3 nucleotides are TGCAGTGCTGGAGACAGGGATTACAATGAGCAGTTCTTC.

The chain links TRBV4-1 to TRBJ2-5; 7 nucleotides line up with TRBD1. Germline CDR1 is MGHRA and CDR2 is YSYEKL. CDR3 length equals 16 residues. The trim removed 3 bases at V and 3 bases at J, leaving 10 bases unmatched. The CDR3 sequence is CASSHDKTGRKETQYF. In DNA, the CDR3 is TGCGCCAGCAGCCACGACAAGACAGGGCGAAAAGAGACCCAGTACTTC.

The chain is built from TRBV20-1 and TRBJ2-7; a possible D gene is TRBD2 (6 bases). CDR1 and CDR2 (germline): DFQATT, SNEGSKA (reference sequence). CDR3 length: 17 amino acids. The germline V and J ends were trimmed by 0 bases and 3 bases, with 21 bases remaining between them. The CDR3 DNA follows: TGCAGTGCTAGAGACCTCCTCGCTGGGTGGGACTTCTACGAGCAGTACTTC. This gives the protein CSARDLLAGWDFYEQYF.

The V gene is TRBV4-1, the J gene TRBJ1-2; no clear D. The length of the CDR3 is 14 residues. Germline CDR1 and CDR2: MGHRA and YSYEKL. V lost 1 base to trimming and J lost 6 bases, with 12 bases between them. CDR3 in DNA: TGCGCCAGCAGCCAAGTGCAGGTAGTCGATGGCTACACCTTC. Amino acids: CASSQVQVVDGYTF.

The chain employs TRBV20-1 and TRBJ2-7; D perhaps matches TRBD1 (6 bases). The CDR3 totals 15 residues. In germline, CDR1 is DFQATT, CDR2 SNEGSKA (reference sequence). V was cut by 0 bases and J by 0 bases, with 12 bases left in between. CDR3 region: CSARDPQGRSYEQYF. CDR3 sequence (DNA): TGCAGTGCTAGAGATCCCCAGGGGCGCTCCTACGAGCAGTACTTC.

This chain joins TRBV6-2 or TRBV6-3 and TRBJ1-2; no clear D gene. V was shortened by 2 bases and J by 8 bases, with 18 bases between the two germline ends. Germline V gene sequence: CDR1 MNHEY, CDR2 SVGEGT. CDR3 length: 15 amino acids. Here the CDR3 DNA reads TGTGCCAGCAGTTACGAGTGGCAGCTCCCCGAGGGCTACACCTTC. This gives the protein CASSYEWQLPEGYTF.

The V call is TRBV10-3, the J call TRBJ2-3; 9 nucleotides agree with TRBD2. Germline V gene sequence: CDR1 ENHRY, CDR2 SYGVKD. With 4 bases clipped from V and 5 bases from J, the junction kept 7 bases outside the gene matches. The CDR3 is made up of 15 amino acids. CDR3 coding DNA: TGTGCCATCAGTGGATATAGCGGGGGAGAAGATACGCAGTATTTT. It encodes CAISGYSGGEDTQYF.

The CDR3 loop is CASSETGTGAYEQYF. The CDR3 DNA follows: TGTGCCAGCAGTGAAACCGGGACAGGCGCCTACGAGCAGTACTTC. The V gene is TRBV25-1, the J gene TRBJ2-7; 8 bases agree with TRBD1. The ends lost 2 bases at V and 2 bases at J; junction bases unmatched: 5. CDR3 length: 15 amino acids. In germline, CDR1 is MGHDK, CDR2 SYGVNS.

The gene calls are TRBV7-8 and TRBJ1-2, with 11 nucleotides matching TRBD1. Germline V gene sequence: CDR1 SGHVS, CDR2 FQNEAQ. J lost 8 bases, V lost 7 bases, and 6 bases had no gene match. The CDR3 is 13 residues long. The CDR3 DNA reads TGTGCCAGCATGGACAGGGGGCGCGTAGGCTACACCTTC. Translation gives CASMDRGRVGYTF.

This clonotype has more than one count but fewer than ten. The CDR3 coding sequence is TGTGCCAGCAGTTCGGGACAGGGGTTCGGGACCCAGTACTTC. Protein sequence: CASSSGQGFGTQYF. The V call is TRBV6-5, the J call TRBJ2-5, with TRBD1 matching 10 bases. This CDR3 is 14 amino acids long. Germline CDR1 and CDR2: MNHEY and SVGAGI. V was pared by 4 bases and J by 7 bases, with 6 bases of the junction left unmatched.

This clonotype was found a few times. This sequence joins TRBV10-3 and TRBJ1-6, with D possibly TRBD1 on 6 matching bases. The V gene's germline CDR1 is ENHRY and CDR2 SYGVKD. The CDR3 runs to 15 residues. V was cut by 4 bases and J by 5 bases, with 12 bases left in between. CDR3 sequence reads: CAISALDRNNSPLHF. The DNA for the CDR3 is TGTGCCATCAGTGCCCTGGACAGAAATAATTCACCCCTCCACTTT.

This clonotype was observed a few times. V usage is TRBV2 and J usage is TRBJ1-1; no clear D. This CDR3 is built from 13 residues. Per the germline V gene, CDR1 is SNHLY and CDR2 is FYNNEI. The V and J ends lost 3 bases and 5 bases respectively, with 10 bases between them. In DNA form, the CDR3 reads TGTGCCAGCAGTGAGCTTGAGGAAACTGAAGCTTTCTTT. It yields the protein CASSELEETEAFF.

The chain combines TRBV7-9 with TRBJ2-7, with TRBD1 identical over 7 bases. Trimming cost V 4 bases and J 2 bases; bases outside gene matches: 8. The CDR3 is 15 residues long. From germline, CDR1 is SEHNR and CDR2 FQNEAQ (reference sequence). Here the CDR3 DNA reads TGTGCCAGCAGCTCCCGGGACAGTAAAACCTACGAGCAGTACTTC. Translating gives CASSSRDSKTYEQYF.

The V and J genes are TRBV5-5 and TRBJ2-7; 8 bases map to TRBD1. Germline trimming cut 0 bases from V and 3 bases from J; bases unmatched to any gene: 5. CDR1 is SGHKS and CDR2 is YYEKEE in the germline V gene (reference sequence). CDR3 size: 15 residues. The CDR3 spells CASSLEAGGLYEQYF. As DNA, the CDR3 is TGTGCCAGCAGCTTGGAGGCAGGGGGCCTCTACGAGCAGTACTTC.

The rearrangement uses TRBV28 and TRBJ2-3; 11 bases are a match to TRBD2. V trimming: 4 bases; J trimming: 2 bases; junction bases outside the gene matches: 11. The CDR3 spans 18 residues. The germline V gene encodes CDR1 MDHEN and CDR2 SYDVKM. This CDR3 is CASSSPSIAGGITDTQYF. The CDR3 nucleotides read TGTGCCAGCAGTTCCCCGTCAATAGCGGGGGGGATCACAGATACGCAGTATTTT.

The CDR3 region is CASSRDLPGEQFF. The CDR3 DNA reads as TGTGCCAGCAGCCGGGACTTGCCGGGTGAGCAGTTCTTC. The chain has TRBV7-2 and TRBJ2-1; weak D call: TRBD2 (6 bases). CDR3 length: 13 residues. Germline assignment: CDR1 SGHTA and CDR2 FQGNSA. Trimming took off 5 bases at V and 9 bases at J, with 14 bases between the two ends.

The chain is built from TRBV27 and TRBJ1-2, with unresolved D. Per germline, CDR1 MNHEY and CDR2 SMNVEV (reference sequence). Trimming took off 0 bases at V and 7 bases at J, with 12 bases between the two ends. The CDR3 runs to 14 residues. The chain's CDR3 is CASSLSSQWSGYTF. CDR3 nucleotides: TGTGCCAGCAGTTTATCGTCCCAATGGAGTGGCTACACCTTC.